This T cell receptor beta chain was identified during a study of blood T cell repertoires in COVID-19. The overall study: The United States, Italy and Spain were the sources of the acute and convalescent COVID-19 samples. Sources were T cells, B-cell-depleted T cells, or PBMCs; the material itself was cDNA or gDNA.

Original data processing: Estimation of nucleated cell counts was performed using reference gene primer amplification. Clones were sequenced by immunoSEQ multiplex PCR, and TCRdb holds only the in-frame ones, with some missing. V, J and clone size are those of that table, while D and trimming were read from the DNA. Seen here are over 200,000 clones, around 90% observed once, and the top ten hold 4%. This clone was found once. The sequencing sample was made of peripheral blood. This receptor was identified in a man in his sixties who had recovered from COVID-19.

In DNA form, the CDR3 reads TGTGCCAGCAGCCAAAGCGGGGCTGGTAATGAAAAACTGTTTTTT. The encoded protein is CASSQSGAGNEKLFF. The chain joins TRBV3-1 (or the pseudogene TRBV3-2) to TRBJ1-4; a possible D gene is TRBD1 (5 bases). Per germline, CDR1 LGHDT and CDR2 YNNKEL (reference sequence). This CDR3 has 15 amino acids. With 2 bases removed from V and 4 bases from J, the gap between germline ends came to 11 bases.